This TCR beta chain derives from a study of CD8 T cells in ankylosing spondylitis. This CDR3 contains 17 residues. From germline, CDR1 is SGHVS and CDR2 FQNEAQ. Trimming removed 4 bases at V and 0 bases at J, with 13 bases between. By quantitative 5'-RACE with molecular barcodes, the TCR beta libraries were made. TCRdb itself ran the 5' RACE reads through MiXCR, one entry per CDR3 protein. The table lists fewer than 500,000 distinct CDR3 sequences, 26% of them singletons. This clonotype showed up just a few times. What it binds is not known. Findings of the study overall: For ankylosing spondylitis blood, a TCR beta motif of seven to nine highly homologous variants appeared characteristic. According to the report, clones linked to the disease were significantly enriched in matched synovial fluid samples taken from ankylosing spondylitis patients. Disease-linked clones, CD8+, were relatively rare in peripheral blood.

The J gene is TRBJ1-6, the V gene TRBV7-8; D is perhaps TRBD1 (5 bases). The receptor was derived from a male donor with ankylosing spondylitis. Sequencing was done on a sample of blood, either unsorted or a sorted T cell fraction (not recorded which). This chain's CDR3 is CASSSGGASSYNSPLHF. CDR3 nucleotide sequence: TGTGCCAGCAGCTCCGGCGGGGCGAGCTCCTATAATTCACCCCTCCACTTT.